The 14 T cell receptor beta chains reported below all come from one sample, sequenced in a study of blood T cells in healthy people across ages. Then a second PCR, running roughly 7 to 11 cycles, was carried out with a sample-barcoded 5' primer and a J-beta primer mix. TCRdb re-called the 5' RACE reads with MiXCR, one entry per CDR3 protein. Of 650,000 or so distinct CDR3 sequences listed, about 50% were seen once; the top ten hold approximately 13%. Material: blood. The origin of the receptors is a woman over 75 in good health.

The genes are TRBV9 and TRBJ2-5; D is possibly TRBD1 (6 bases). This CDR3 comprises 13 residues. V was trimmed by 3 bases and J by 11 bases, leaving 17 bases between them. Germline V gives CDR1 SGDLS, CDR2 YYNGEE. The CDR3 coding sequence is TGTGCCAGCAGCGGGGACCCCCCAGGGGATCAGTACTTC. Translated, it gives CASSGDPPGDQYF.

The rearrangement joins TRBV25-1 to TRBJ1-5; no definite D call. This CDR3 region has 13 residues. Germline V gene sequence: CDR1 MGHDK, CDR2 SYGVNS. The V end was cut by 3 bases, the J end by 7 bases, with 10 bases between. Here the CDR3 reads CASSDTAGQPQHF. CDR3 coding DNA: TGTGCCAGCAGTGACACGGCTGGACAGCCCCAGCATTTT.

This chain uses TRBV27 with TRBJ2-7; possibly TRBD2 for D (5 bases). The germline V gene encodes CDR1 MNHEY and CDR2 SMNVEV (reference sequence). The CDR3 length is 15 residues. Trimming stripped 5 bases from V and 0 bases from J, with 14 bases between. The CDR3 DNA reads TGTGCCAGCAGTCCAAGGAGGTTAAGCTCCTACGAGCAGTACTTC. Encoded protein: CASSPRRLSSYEQYF.

The V call is TRBV9, the J call TRBJ2-2; D gene ambiguous. Trimming removed 2 bases at V and 8 bases at J, with 13 bases between. The CDR3 extends over 14 amino acids. Germline CDR1 is SGDLS and CDR2 is YYNGEE. CDR3 in DNA: TGTGCCAGCAGCGTTGGTGGGAAACTTGGGGAGCTGTTTTTT. This sequence encodes CASSVGGKLGELFF.

The CDR3 reads CATSRGPGVIDEQFF. The CDR3 DNA sequence: TGTGCCACCAGCAGAGGTCCAGGGGTCATAGATGAGCAGTTCTTC. V gene TRBV15 combines with J gene TRBJ2-1, with D possibly TRBD1 on 6 matching bases. The CDR3 is 15 amino acids. V was shortened by 1 base and J by 8 bases, with 15 bases between the two germline ends. Germline assignment: CDR1 LNHNV and CDR2 YYDKDF (reference sequence).

V usage is TRBV5-1 and J usage is TRBJ2-7; 7 bases fit TRBD2. Looked up from germline, CDR1 is SGHRS and CDR2 is YFSETQ. The V gene end was trimmed by 1 base and the J gene end by 6 bases; junction bases not matched to a gene: 4. The CDR3 is 13 amino acids. CDR3 amino acids: CASSLSWGGEQYF. CDR3 coding DNA: TGCGCCAGCAGCTTGTCTTGGGGGGGCGAGCAGTACTTC.

This clonotype was seen ten or more times. The gene calls are TRBV29-1 and TRBJ2-7; 7 nucleotides line up with TRBD1. Germline V lookup: CDR1 SQVTM, CDR2 ANQGSEA. The V and J ends lost 4 bases and 7 bases, in that order; junction bases with no gene match: 28. This CDR3 is 19 amino acids long. The CDR3 loop reads CSVVRAGLPRDSLTLEQYF. The CDR3 DNA reads as TGCAGCGTTGTCCGAGCAGGCCTACCCCGGGACAGCTTAACTTTGGAGCAGTACTTC.

This clonotype was counted many times. The chain joins TRBV18 to TRBJ2-7; D may be TRBD1 (6 bases). Germline V lookup: CDR1 KGHSH, CDR2 LQKENI. Trimming took off 5 bases at V and 2 bases at J, with 13 bases between the two ends. CDR3 length: 14 residues. CDR3: CASSSDSSAYEQYF. The CDR3 bases are TGTGCCAGCTCATCGGACAGTTCTGCCTACGAGCAGTACTTC.

Comments on this clonotype: A read error may explain this, as a much larger clone is one base away. V gene TRBV15 combines with J gene TRBJ1-4; 9 positions agree with TRBD1. This CDR3 is 14 amino acids long. CDR1 is LNHNV and CDR2 is YYDKDF in the germline V gene (reference sequence). CDR3 sequence reads: CATNRGQGREKLFF. CDR3 coding DNA: TGTGCCACCAACAGAGGACAGGGGCGGGAAAAACTGTTTTTT.

The rearrangement links TRBV5-5 to TRBJ1-1; D unresolved. The CDR3 is 13 amino acids. Looked up from germline, CDR1 is SGHKS and CDR2 is YYEKEE (reference sequence). Between the trimmed V and J ends, which lost 6 bases and 2 bases, there was a span of 11 bases. The CDR3, as DNA: TGTGCCAGCACCCCGCGGACCAACACTGAAGCTTTCTTT. Encoded protein: CASTPRTNTEAFF. Variable domain in full (rest from reference TRBV5-5 and TRBJ1-1): DAGVTQSPTHLIKTRGQQVTLRCSPISGHKSVSWYQQVLGQGPQFIFQYYEKEERGRGNFPDRFSARQFPNYSSELNVNALLLGDSALYLCASTPRTNTEAFFGQGTRLTVV.

This chain connects TRBV12-3 or TRBV12-4 to TRBJ1-6; TRBD1 aligns across 7 bases. V shed 5 bases, J shed 8 bases, and the junction held 6 bases outside the gene matches. The CDR3 length is 14 residues. CDR3 amino acids: CASSLRGFDSPLHF. The CDR3 nucleotides are TGTGCCAGCAGTCTCAGGGGGTTTGATTCACCCCTCCACTTT.

This clonotype was picked up many times. The CDR3 protein is CASSQTGHYTDTQYF. Here the CDR3 DNA reads TGTGCCAGCAGTCAAACAGGGCATTACACAGATACGCAGTATTTT. The chain joins TRBV25-1 to TRBJ2-3, with a possible D match to TRBD1 (6 bases). Trimming took 5 bases from V and 2 from J, leaving 14 bases between them. Germline CDR1 reads MGHDK; CDR2 reads SYGVNS. There are 15 residues in the CDR3. Looking up the rest from reference TRBV25-1 and TRBJ2-3 gives the full variable domain: EADIYQTPRYLVIGTGKKITLECSQTMGHDKMYWYQQDPGMELHLIHYSYGVNSTEKGDLSSESTVSRIRTEHFPLTLESARPSHTSQYLCASSQTGHYTDTQYFGPGTRLTVL.

This clonotype was counted between two and nine times. The chain combines TRBV12-3 or TRBV12-4 with TRBJ2-1, with TRBD2 matching over 10 bases. The CDR3 loop spans 17 amino acids. V lost 4 bases, J lost 3 bases, and 9 bases stayed unmatched. The CDR3, as DNA: TGTGCCAGCAGTTCCACCCCTAGCGGGGGACTCTACAATGAGCAGTTCTTC. Protein: CASSSTPSGGLYNEQFF.

This clonotype was detected ten times or more. V and J are TRBV2 and TRBJ1-6; D is unclear. V dropped 6 bases and J dropped 2 bases, with 11 bases sitting between them. Germline V gene data show CDR1 as SNHLY and CDR2 as FYNNEI. This CDR3 comprises 15 residues. The CDR3 sequence: CASSRALTYNSPLHF. The CDR3 nucleotides read TGTGCCAGCAGCCGGGCCTTAACCTATAATTCACCCCTCCACTTT.